The T cell receptor beta chain under discussion was sequenced for a study of blood T cells in healthy people across ages. Comment on this clonotype: What it recognizes is unknown.

Trimming cost V 3 bases and J 1 base, with 9 bases left between them. CDR1 is DFQATT, CDR2 SNEGSKA, per germline (reference sequence). The length of the CDR3 is 13 residues. The authors extracted at least 5 micrograms of total RNA per sample. Primers used in a second PCR of about 6 to 11 cycles were a sample-barcoded 5' primer and a J-beta primer mix. Via MiXCR, TCRdb re-called the 5' RACE reads, giving one row per CDR3 protein. The sample has 650,000 to 900,000 distinct CDR3 sequences; around two thirds are singletons. Study-wide points: Lack of knowledge of donor CMV status possibly confounded expanded clonotype changes. With unsorted PBMCs, a conclusive comparison of naive versus antigen-experienced cells was not possible.

The TCR was taken from a man aged 30 to 39 in good health. Sequenced material: blood. V gene TRBV20-1 combines with J gene TRBJ2-5; no clear D. The CDR3, as DNA: TGCAGTGCTAGTGGCGGACCCCAAGAGACCCAGTACTTC. Its translation is CSASGGPQETQYF.